This TCR beta chain emerged from a study of blood T cells in healthy people across ages. The study, taken as a whole, reports: Diversity figures based on one million T cells were deemed too low. Naive CD4+ cell counts and diversity both ran higher in long-lived than in aged donors. Getting older went along with TCR beta diversity per million T cells dropping roughly linearly.

Using a J-beta primer mix together with a sample-barcoded 5' primer, a second PCR was run for about 6 to 11 cycles. Each CDR3 protein is one row after TCRdb ran MiXCR on the 5' RACE reads. The sample consists of roughly 550,000 distinct CDR3 sequences, less than 25% of them appearing once. The study drew donors from healthy Caucasian individuals in Russia aged roughly 6 to 100. Details on this clonotype: What it binds is not known.

This CDR3 is 19 amino acids long. Germline values: CDR1 LGHNA, CDR2 YNFKEQ. J was trimmed by 3 bases and V by 2 bases; bases with no gene match: 10. The sample was also linked to a second study, of T cells of mothers and their children.

The sequenced sample consisted of blood. The chain combines TRBV4-2 with TRBJ2-3; 14 bases map to TRBD2. This clonotype was sampled from a boy younger than 18 in good health. DNA of the CDR3: TGTGCCAGCAGCCAACAGCATCGACTAGCGGGAGGGAAAACAGATACGCAGTATTTT. This translates into CASSQQHRLAGGKTDTQYF.